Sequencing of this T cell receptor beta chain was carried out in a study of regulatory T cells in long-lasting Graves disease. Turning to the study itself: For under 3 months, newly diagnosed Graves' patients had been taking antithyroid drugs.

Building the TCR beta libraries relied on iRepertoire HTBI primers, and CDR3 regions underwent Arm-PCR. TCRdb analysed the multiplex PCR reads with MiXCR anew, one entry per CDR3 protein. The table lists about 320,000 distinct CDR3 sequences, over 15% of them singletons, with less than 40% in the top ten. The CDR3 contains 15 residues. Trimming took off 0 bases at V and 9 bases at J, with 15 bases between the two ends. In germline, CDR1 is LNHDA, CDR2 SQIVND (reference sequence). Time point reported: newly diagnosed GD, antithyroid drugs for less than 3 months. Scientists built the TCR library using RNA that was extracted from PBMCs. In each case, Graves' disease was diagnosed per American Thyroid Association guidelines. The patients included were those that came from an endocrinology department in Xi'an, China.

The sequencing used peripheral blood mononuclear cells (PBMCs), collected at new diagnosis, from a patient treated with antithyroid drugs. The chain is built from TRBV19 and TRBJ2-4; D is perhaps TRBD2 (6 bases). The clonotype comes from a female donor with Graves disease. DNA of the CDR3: TGTGCCAGTAGTATAGAGGCGGGGATTAAGGGCATTCAGTACTTC. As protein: CASSIEAGIKGIQYF.